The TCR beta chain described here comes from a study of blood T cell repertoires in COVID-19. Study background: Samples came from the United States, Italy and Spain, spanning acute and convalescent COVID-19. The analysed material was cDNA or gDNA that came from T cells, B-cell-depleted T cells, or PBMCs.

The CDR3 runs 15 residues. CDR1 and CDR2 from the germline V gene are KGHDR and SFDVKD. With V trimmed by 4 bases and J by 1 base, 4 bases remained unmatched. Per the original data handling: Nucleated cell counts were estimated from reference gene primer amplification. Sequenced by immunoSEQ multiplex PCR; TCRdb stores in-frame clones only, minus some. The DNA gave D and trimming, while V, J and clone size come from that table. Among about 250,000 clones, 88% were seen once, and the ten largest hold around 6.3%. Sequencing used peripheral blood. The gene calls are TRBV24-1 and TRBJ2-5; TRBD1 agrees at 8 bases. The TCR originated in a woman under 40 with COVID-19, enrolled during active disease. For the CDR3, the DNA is TGTGCCACCAGTGACCCCGGGACAGGCCAAGAGACCCAGTACTTC. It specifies CATSDPGTGQETQYF.